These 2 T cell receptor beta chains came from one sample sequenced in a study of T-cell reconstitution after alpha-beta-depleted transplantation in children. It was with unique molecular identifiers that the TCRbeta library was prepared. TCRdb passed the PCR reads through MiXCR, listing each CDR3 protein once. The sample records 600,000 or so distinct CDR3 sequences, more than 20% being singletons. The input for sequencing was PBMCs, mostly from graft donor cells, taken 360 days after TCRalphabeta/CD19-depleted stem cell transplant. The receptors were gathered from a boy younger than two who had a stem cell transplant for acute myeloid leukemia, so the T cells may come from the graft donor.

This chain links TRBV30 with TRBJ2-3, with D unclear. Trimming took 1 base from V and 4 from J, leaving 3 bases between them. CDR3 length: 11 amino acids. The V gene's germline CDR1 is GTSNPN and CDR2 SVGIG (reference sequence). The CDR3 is CAWSAPDTQYF. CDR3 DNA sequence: TGTGCCTGGAGTGCACCAGATACGCAGTATTTT.

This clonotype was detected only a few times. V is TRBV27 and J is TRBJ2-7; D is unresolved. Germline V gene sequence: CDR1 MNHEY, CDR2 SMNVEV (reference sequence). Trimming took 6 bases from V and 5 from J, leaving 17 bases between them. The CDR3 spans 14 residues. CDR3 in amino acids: CASSAGRSPDEQYF. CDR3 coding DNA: TGTGCCAGCAGCGCCGGACGCTCTCCGGACGAGCAGTACTTC.